This TCR beta chain was captured in a study of blood T cell repertoires in COVID-19. Study-level information: Sample material is recorded as cDNA or gDNA derived from T cells, B-cell-depleted T cells, or PBMCs.

This clone has only a few counts. This CDR3 is built from 13 residues. V lost 4 bases to trimming and J lost 4 bases, with 10 bases between them. The germline gives CDR1 LNHDA, CDR2 SQIVND (reference sequence). TCRdb's table, derived via immunoSEQ multiplex PCR, lists solely in-frame clones and lacks some. Among more than 200,000 clones, roughly 86% were seen once, and the ten largest hold roughly 10%. The sequenced sample consisted of peripheral blood. The source is a woman aged 45-65 years with COVID-19, enrolled during active disease. This chain joins TRBV19 and TRBJ1-2; D possibly corresponds to TRBD1 (6 bases). Written as DNA, the CDR3 is TGTGCCAGTAGTACACAGGGTTCCTATGGCTACACCTTC. Its translation is CASSTQGSYGYTF.